This TCR beta chain was identified in a study of OX40 agonist ivuxolimab in advanced cancers. Using immunoSEQ multiplex PCR, the repertoire was profiled, and TCRdb retains in-frame clones only, with some absent. The sample yields tens of thousands of clones, roughly 85% seen once. This CDR3 is 14 amino acids long. Germline V gene sequence: CDR1 SGHTA, CDR2 FQGNSA. V was trimmed by 4 bases and J by 10 bases, leaving 14 bases between them. This sequence was found in an adult with an advanced solid tumor such as melanoma, head and neck, liver or kidney cancer. The gene calls are TRBV7-2 and TRBJ1-6; D is ambiguous. This material consisted of CD4+ or CD8+ T cells sorted from blood, taken in a trial of the OX40 agonist ivuxolimab. CDR3 sequence (DNA): TGTGCCAGCAGCTCCGGACCGGCGTGGTCACCCCTCCACTTT. This gives the protein CASSSGPAWSPLHF.